Below, 20 T cell receptor beta chains from the same sample are listed, as sequenced in a study of blood T cell repertoires in COVID-19. The assay was immunoSEQ multiplex PCR, and TCRdb's table has in-frame clones only and misses some. The sample lists some 120,000 clones, 90% occurring once. Sequenced material: peripheral blood. All receptors derive from a man aged 50-60 years with active COVID-19.

The genes are TRBV7-3 and TRBJ2-5; 7 bases agree with TRBD2. Germline V gene sequence: CDR1 SGHTA, CDR2 FQGTGA. V lost 5 bases, J lost 5 bases, and 11 bases stayed unmatched. The CDR3 loop spans 15 amino acids. CDR3 DNA sequence: TGTGCCAGCAGCCCACACCCGGGGGGAAGGGAGACCCAGTACTTC. Its translation: CASSPHPGGRETQYF. The entire variable domain, with the rest obtained from reference TRBV7-3 and TRBJ2-5, is as follows: GAGVSQTPSNKVTEKGKYVELRCDPISGHTALYWYRQSLGQGPEFLIYFQGTGAADDSGLPNDRFFAVRPEGSVSTLKIQRTERGDSAVYLCASSPHPGGRETQYFGPGTRLLVL.

J is TRBJ2-3 and V is TRBV4-1, with D maybe TRBD1 (6 bases). V lost 3 bases to trimming and J lost 6 bases, with 19 bases between them. Germline assignment: CDR1 MGHRA and CDR2 YSYEKL. The CDR3 spans 16 residues. The CDR3 protein is CASSHRQDSRRDTQYF. The CDR3 coding sequence is TGCGCCAGCAGCCACCGACAGGACAGTAGGAGGGATACGCAGTATTTT.

The V gene is TRBV5-6, the J gene TRBJ2-1; 11 bases are shared with TRBD2. The CDR3 consists of 17 residues. The V and J ends lost 4 bases and 13 bases, in that order; junction bases with no gene match: 19. Germline CDR1 is SGHDT and CDR2 is YYEEEE. CDR3 amino acids: CASSRGRGVSGRAQQFF. The DNA for the CDR3 is TGTGCCAGCAGCCGGGGCCGGGGGGTTAGCGGGAGGGCGCAACAGTTCTTC.

The chain joins TRBV18 to TRBJ2-7; 8 bases line up with TRBD1. This CDR3 comprises 14 residues. The germline V gene encodes CDR1 KGHSH and CDR2 LQKENI. J lost 5 bases, V lost 4 bases, and 7 bases had no gene match. This CDR3 reads CASSLKQGANEQYV. The DNA for the CDR3 is TGTGCCAGCTCACTAAAGCAGGGGGCTAACGAGCAGTACGTC.

This clone was detected a few times. The rearrangement uses TRBV19 and TRBJ2-6, with D possibly TRBD2 on 6 matching bases. Germline lookup yields CDR1 LNHDA and CDR2 SQIVND (reference sequence). Between the trimmed V and J ends, which lost 0 bases and 4 bases, there was a span of 10 bases. This CDR3 region has 16 residues. The DNA of the CDR3 is TGTGCCAGTAGTATAGATGGGGGGACCGGGGCCAACGTCCTGACTTTC. Its translation is CASSIDGGTGANVLTF.

The V call is TRBV5-6, the J call TRBJ2-7, with 8 bases that match TRBD2. The V and J ends lost 3 bases and 1 base, in that order; junction bases with no gene match: 9. The CDR3 totals 16 residues. Germline CDR1 SGHDT, CDR2 YYEEEE. CDR3 sequence reads: CASSYYGRAQSYEQYV. The CDR3 nucleotides read TGTGCCAGCAGCTACTACGGGAGGGCCCAGTCCTACGAGCAGTACGTC.

The CDR3 reads CSVDGDKTGNYEQYF. The CDR3 coding sequence is TGCAGCGTTGATGGGGATAAGACAGGGAACTACGAGCAGTACTTC. The V and J genes are TRBV29-1 and TRBJ2-7; TRBD1 matches 7 bases. This CDR3 spans 15 amino acids. The germline V gene encodes CDR1 SQVTM and CDR2 ANQGSEA. V lost 3 bases, J lost 3 bases, and 11 bases stayed unmatched.

The chain is built from TRBV5-1 and TRBJ2-3; TRBD2 agrees at 13 bases. This CDR3 is built from 14 residues. Per the germline V gene, CDR1 is SGHRS and CDR2 is YFSETQ. The trim removed 6 bases at V and 4 bases at J, leaving 2 bases unmatched. The CDR3 protein is CASTGLAGADTQYF. The CDR3 bases are TGCGCCAGCACCGGACTAGCGGGAGCAGATACGCAGTATTTT.

This chain joins TRBV19 and TRBJ2-1, with D possibly TRBD1 on 5 matching bases. Germline CDR1 and CDR2: LNHDA and SQIVND (reference sequence). The CDR3 has 18 amino acids. Trimming removed 5 bases at V and 0 bases at J, with 20 bases between. In nucleotides, the CDR3 is TGTGCCAGTAGTCCGAACCCTCCGACAGAACTCTCCTACAATGAGCAGTTCTTC. It codes for CASSPNPPTELSYNEQFF.

The CDR3 nucleotides are TGTGCCAGCGGTGGGACAGGAGCTGGGGCCAACGTCCTGACTTTC. Translated, it gives CASGGTGAGANVLTF. The chain uses TRBV7-9 and TRBJ2-6, with 8 bases aligning to TRBD1. This CDR3 has 15 amino acids. J gave up 2 bases and V 8 bases, and 5 bases lay outside the gene matches. Germline CDR1 SEHNR, CDR2 FQNEAQ (reference sequence).

This clone was observed once. V is TRBV7-3 and J is TRBJ1-2; D is ambiguous. CDR1 and CDR2 (germline): SGHTA, FQGTGA. Trimming pared 5 bases from V and 8 bases from J, leaving 15 bases between. CDR3 length: 13 amino acids. CDR3 DNA: TGTGCCAGCAGCCCGGACGGGATTAAGGGCTACACCTTC. It translates to CASSPDGIKGYTF.

This chain joins TRBV5-4 and TRBJ1-2; 7 nucleotides match TRBD1. The germline V gene has CDR1 SGHNT and CDR2 YYREEE (reference sequence). The CDR3 totals 12 residues. Trimming removed 2 bases from V and 7 bases from J; junction bases left unmatched: 2. Here the CDR3 DNA reads TGTGCCAGCAGCTTAACAGGGGTTGGCTACACCTTC. Its translation: CASSLTGVGYTF.

The chain employs TRBV7-8 and TRBJ1-5, with 8 positions matching TRBD1. With 7 bases clipped from V and 2 bases from J, the junction kept 7 bases outside the gene matches. CDR1 is SGHVS, CDR2 FQNEAQ, per germline. CDR3 length: 15 amino acids. The CDR3 coding sequence is TGTGCCAGCACCCTTTCGACAGGGGGCAATCAGCCCCAGCATTTT. Translated, it gives CASTLSTGGNQPQHF.

This clone was found once. The genes are TRBV5-1 and TRBJ1-2; 8 nucleotides match TRBD1. Germline loops: CDR1 SGHRS, CDR2 YFSETQ. This CDR3 contains 15 residues. With V trimmed by 4 bases and J by 5 bases, 10 bases remained unmatched. The DNA for the CDR3 is TGCGCCAGCAGCGTGGATCCGGGACAGGATTATGGCTACACCTTC. Its translation is CASSVDPGQDYGYTF.

V and J are TRBV3-1 (or the pseudogene TRBV3-2) and TRBJ2-5, with 16 bases identical to TRBD2. This CDR3 is 17 amino acids long. Germline CDR1 reads LGHDT; CDR2 reads YNNKEL (reference sequence). The junction had 7 bases not matched to a gene; V was cut back by 4 bases and J by 5 bases. This CDR3 is CASSPGLAGGPQETQYF. The CDR3 DNA follows: TGTGCCAGCAGCCCGGGACTAGCGGGGGGGCCTCAGGAGACCCAGTACTTC.

This clone was found a few times. The rearrangement links TRBV9 to TRBJ1-2; a possible D gene is TRBD1 (6 bases). CDR3 length equals 15 residues. Germline CDR1 is SGDLS and CDR2 is YYNGEE. Trimming took off 4 bases at V and 4 bases at J, with 17 bases between the two ends. The CDR3 region is CASSPRGGQLYGYTF. CDR3 nucleotide sequence: TGTGCCAGCAGCCCGAGGGGGGGACAACTCTATGGCTACACCTTC.

The chain carries TRBV7-2 and TRBJ1-2, with 8 positions matching TRBD1. Unmatched junction bases numbered 20, after V lost 5 bases and J lost 9 bases. Germline V gene lookup returns CDR1 SGHTA and CDR2 FQGNSA. This CDR3 is built from 17 residues. CDR3 sequence (DNA): TGTGCCAGCAGCGCTCCCGGGACAGGTTCCGACTCATTTAGCTACACCTTC. Translated, it gives CASSAPGTGSDSFSYTF. The complete variable domain, with remaining parts taken from reference TRBV7-2 and TRBJ1-2, reads GAGVSQSPSNKVTEKGKDVELRCDPISGHTALYWYRQSLGQGLEFLIYFQGNSAPDKSGLPSDRFSAERTGGSVSTLTIQRTQQEDSAVYLCASSAPGTGSDSFSYTFGSGTRLTVV.

This rearrangement joins TRBV11-1 to TRBJ2-1; D perhaps matches TRBD2 (6 bases). The length of the CDR3 is 12 residues. From germline, CDR1 is SGHAT and CDR2 FQDESV (reference sequence). Trimming stripped 6 bases from V and 9 bases from J, with 12 bases between. CDR3 residues: CASRRLEGEQFF. CDR3 DNA sequence: TGTGCCAGCAGACGACTAGAAGGTGAGCAGTTCTTC.

This chain joins TRBV7-9 and TRBJ2-3; D call uncertain. The germline V and J ends were trimmed by 6 bases and 6 bases, with 10 bases remaining between them. The CDR3 spans 12 residues. Germline V gene data show CDR1 as SEHNR and CDR2 as FQNEAQ (reference sequence). CDR3 nucleotides: TGTGCCAGCAGTCCGGTCCCGGATACGCAGTATTTT. Translating it yields CASSPVPDTQYF.

J is TRBJ1-4 and V is TRBV5-1; TRBD1 matches at 9 bases. CDR3 length: 16 amino acids. Per germline, CDR1 SGHRS and CDR2 YFSETQ. Losses at the gene ends were 5 bases for V and 8 bases for J; bases not matched to a gene: 13. CDR3 sequence reads: CASSPTSGTGNEKLFF. The CDR3 DNA is TGCGCCAGCAGTCCGACTTCCGGGACAGGGAACGAAAAACTGTTTTTT.